This T cell receptor (beta chain) was sequenced in a study of blood T cell repertoires in COVID-19. The wider study: The analysed material was cDNA or gDNA that came from T cells, B-cell-depleted T cells, or PBMCs.

Original processing methods: Estimation of nucleated cell counts was performed using reference gene primer amplification. Measured with immunoSEQ multiplex PCR; TCRdb has only the in-frame clones, and not every one. From that table come the V and J calls and clone size; the DNA was used to work out D and trimming. Found here are under 200,000 clones, around nine tenths of them singletons; the top ten hold roughly 3.6%. With V trimmed by 7 bases and J by 9 bases, 4 bases remained unmatched. The CDR3 is made up of 11 amino acids. Germline V gene data show CDR1 as DFQATT and CDR2 as SNEGSKA (reference sequence).

The source material was peripheral blood. This receptor was taken from a man between 18 and 29 years old with active or convalescent COVID-19. This chain uses TRBV20-1 with TRBJ2-1; the match to TRBD1 covers 9 bases. In DNA form, the CDR3 reads TGCAGTGAAACAGGGGGCTTTGAGCAGTTCTTC. Its translation is CSETGGFEQFF.